The rows below give T cell receptor beta chains drawn from one sample of a study of Graves' ophthalmopathy and Graves' hyperthyroidism. Each CDR3 protein is one row after TCRdb ran MiXCR on the multiplex PCR reads. The sample yields over a million distinct CDR3 sequences, roughly 35% seen once. Sequencing was done on a sample of peripheral blood or thyroid tissue (not recorded which). All receptors derive from an adult man with Graves' hyperthyroidism. The CDR3 runs from the conserved cysteine through the conserved F or W. Fields, in order: V gene, CDR3 length, CDR3 protein.

V: TRBV10-3
length: 13
CDR3: CAISEGRFYGYTF

V: TRBV7-3
length: 16
CDR3: CASSLTSPGPERELFF

V: TRBV10-3
length: 14
CDR3: CAISEMSGANVLTF

V: TRBV20-1
length: 13
CDR3: CSALGTVAYGYTF

V: TRBV7-8
length: 15
CDR3: CASSSGIDRLYEAFF

V: TRBV5-1
length: 15
CDR3: CASSGPSTGSGGYTF

V: TRBV5-4
length: 15
CDR3: CASTLEGFKPYGYTF

V: TRBV10-2
length: 18
CDR3: CASSDRDRGNSGANVLTF

V: TRBV7-9
length: 16
CDR3: CASSFLAGVGPYEQYF

V: TRBV12-3/TRBV12-4
length: 15
CDR3: CASSPRAISGNTIYF

V: TRBV29-1
length: 16
CDR3: CSVVILGLAGPYEQFF

V: TRBV5-4
length: 15
CDR3: CASRKDGMNTGELFF

V: TRBV19
length: 15
CDR3: CASSETGTYIGKLFF

V: TRBV6-6
length: 15
CDR3: CASSYQSPVSYEQYF

V: TRBV19
length: 15
CDR3: CASSRGQGAAYEQYF

V: TRBV6-4
length: 13
CDR3: CASSYSIWEKLFF

V: TRBV13
length: 15
CDR3: CASQVGGRPSYEQYF

V: TRBV7-9
length: 14
CDR3: CASRNAGGASPLHF

V: TRBV11-2
length: 15
CDR3: CASSWGQATNEKLFF

V: TRBV5-4
length: 12
CDR3: CASSSRQGAQYF

V: TRBV12-3/TRBV12-4
length: 13
CDR3: CASTTGDDSPLHF

V: TRBV5-1
length: 13
CDR3: CASSMTGLTEAFF

V: TRBV28
length: 17
CDR3: CASLNRGGQTRFPLQYF

V: TRBV5-6
length: 14
CDR3: CASSLFGTGIEQYF

V: TRBV11-2
length: 15
CDR3: CASSTRKRVDYGYTF

V: TRBV10-3
length: 14
CDR3: CAISARQRNTEAFF

V: TRBV20-1
length: 19
CDR3: CSAKRTLGSPGGGANVLTF

V: TRBV7-9
length: 18
CDR3: CASSETSGRTTGANVLTF

V: TRBV29-1
length: 12
CDR3: CSALTGNQPQHF

V: TRBV9
length: 15
CDR3: CASSPDRSTSVELFF

V: TRBV29-1
length: 14
CDR3: CSVEDRGTRTEAFF

V: TRBV30
length: 14
CDR3: CAWILWGKGTEAFF

V: TRBV5-1
length: 14
CDR3: CASSSYRVDTEAFF

V: TRBV6-2/TRBV6-3
length: 14
CDR3: CASSYLGRSTEAFF

V: TRBV29-1
length: 15
CDR3: CSVEYGPYGGGEQYF

V: TRBV12-3/TRBV12-4
length: 14
CDR3: CASSLWTSQETQYF

V: TRBV15
length: 18
CDR3: CATSRGPLGTGNNEKLFF

V: TRBV11-2
length: 14
CDR3: CASSQGQGLIEAFF

V: TRBV6-2/TRBV6-3
length: 14
CDR3: CASSSGRQLYEQYF

V: TRBV2
length: 15
CDR3: CASRTTGIWPTEAFF

V: TRBV25-1
length: 12
CDR3: CASSEFGTAQYF

V: TRBV2
length: 15
CDR3: CASINAGTGDYEQYF

V: TRBV14
length: 15
CDR3: CASSQEDRPLYGYTF